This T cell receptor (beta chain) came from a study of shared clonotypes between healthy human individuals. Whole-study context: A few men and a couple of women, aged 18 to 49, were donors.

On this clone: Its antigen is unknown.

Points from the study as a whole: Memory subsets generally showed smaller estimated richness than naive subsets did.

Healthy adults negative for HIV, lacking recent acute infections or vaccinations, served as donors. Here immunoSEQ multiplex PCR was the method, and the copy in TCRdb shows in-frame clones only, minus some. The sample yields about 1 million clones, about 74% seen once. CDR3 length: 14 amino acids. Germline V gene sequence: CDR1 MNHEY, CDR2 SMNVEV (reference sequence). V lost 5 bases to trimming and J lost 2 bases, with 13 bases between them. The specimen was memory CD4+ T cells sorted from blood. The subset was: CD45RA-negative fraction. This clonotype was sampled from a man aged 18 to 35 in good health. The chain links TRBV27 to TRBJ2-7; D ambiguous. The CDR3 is CASSTVDVPYEQYF. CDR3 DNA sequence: TGTGCCAGCAGTACCGTGGACGTACCCTACGAGCAGTACTTC.